This T cell receptor beta chain originates from a study of CD8 T cells in Susac syndrome (dated by TCRdb to between 2018 and 2021). About the study as a whole: Of the Susac syndrome patients who were sequenced, about six had clinically active disease and eight were in clinical remission. Repertoire sequencing was used to test whether CD8+ T cell activation and differentiation in Susac syndrome was antigen driven. At blood withdrawal, Susac syndrome patients were either therapy-naive, taking corticosteroids (in some cases with IVIg as well), or taking IVIg alone. Beyond this particular receptor, the publication reports: The number of individuals in the TCR sequencing and HLA analysis was recognized as being relatively small. In the CD4+ T cell repertoire of Susac syndrome patients, clonal expansion was not detected.

On this clonotype itself: What antigen it recognizes has not been identified. Base qualities were left out, and no much larger clone turns up one base away.

RNA was extracted using the RNeasy kit, and about 0.45 to 1 microgram was reverse transcribed with random hexamers. The immunoSEQ multiplex PCR assay, covering 54 Vbeta and 13 Jbeta segments, was used to amplify TCR beta CDR3 regions. Bias from PCR amplification was corrected by using a synthetic template baseline for primer optimization and for computational correction. Turning to the authors' computational methods: Only productive sequences were kept, with reads annotated to V, D and J genes according to IMGT and analyzed in immunoSEQ Analyzer. To calculate clonality, Shannon entropy was normalized by log2 of the number of productive unique sequences and then subtracted from one. Public and private clones were assessed among the 100 most prevalent clones of each patient and control. Susac-specific clones were defined as absent from healthy and MS cohorts, 1052 published viral clones and other ImmuneACCESS disease sequences. Using fastp at Q25 and MiXCR, TCRdb reprocessed the public reads and kept productive beta chains. Every entry covers one CDR3 protein and lists the most common genes and DNA from its rows. The V and J calls here are based on TCRdb, not the publication. The sample table records roughly 140,000 distinct CDR3 sequences; approximately 95% of these occur just once. The ten largest clones capture roughly 0.16% of the sample.

V was cut back by 4 bases and J by 2 bases, leaving a gap of 9 bases between them. CDR1 and CDR2 are drawn from the germline V gene (reference sequence): DFQATT, SNEGSKA. Spanning cysteine to phenylalanine, the CDR3 consists of 13 amino acids. The sequence is cut down to CDR3 DNA, 39 bases in frame from base 1. Peripheral blood CD8+ and CD4+ T cells from healthy donors, Susac syndrome patients and multiple sclerosis patients were profiled using high-throughput TCR beta sequencing. The Susac syndrome patients fulfilled recently defined diagnostic criteria for definite or probable disease. Bulk CD8+ and CD4+ T cells were purified magnetically by negative isolation, whereas CD8+ TEMRA cells were enriched by FACS. Blood was collected in EDTA tubes and processed within 24 hours, with PBMCs isolated through density gradient centrifugation. PBMCs intended for TCR sequencing were cryopreserved in liquid nitrogen and thawed later in a water bath at 37 degrees C. The sorted or isolated CD4+, CD8+ and CD8+ TEMRA cells reached a purity of at least 90%.

Sequencing used CD4+ T cells from PBMCs. The chain is encoded by TRBV20-1 joined to TRBJ1-5, with no reliable assignment of the D segment. The receptor comes from a human donor with Susac syndrome. The DNA reads TGCAGTGCTAATGGTTGGGGCAATCAGCCCCAGCATTTT. Its amino acids are CSANGWGNQPQHF.